One sample yielded the 21 T cell receptor beta chains listed below, sequenced in a study of breast tumors, draining lymph nodes, adjacent tissues. TCRdb used MiXCR to reprocess the multiplex PCR reads, holding one entry per CDR3 protein. The sample includes tens of thousands of distinct CDR3 sequences, approximately 54% of them seen just once. The specimen was breast tumor tissue. These receptors were collected from a female donor with breast cancer. Some clones in this sample may be carry-over from other donors' samples.

This clonotype was seen a few times. A clone one base away is much larger, so this may be a read error. The chain is built from TRBV11-2 and TRBJ2-7, with D perhaps TRBD2 (6 bases). Germline loops: CDR1 SGHAT, CDR2 FQNNGV. The CDR3 contains 14 residues. The CDR3 DNA sequence: TGTGCCAGCAGCTTAGATGGAGGGGTCTACGGGCAGTACTTC. It yields the protein CASSLDGGVYGQYF. Full variable domain (remainder filled in from reference TRBV11-2 and TRBJ2-7): EAGVAQSPRYKIIEKRQSVAFWCNPISGHATLYWYQQILGQGPKLLIQFQNNGVVDDSQLPKDRFSAERLKGVDSTLKIQPAKLEDSAVYLCASSLDGGVYGQYFGPGTRLTVT.

The chain has TRBV2 and TRBJ1-4; no clear D gene. TRBJ2-2 matches the DNA end more closely, so the J call is doubtful. The CDR3 has 15 residues. Germline V gene data show CDR1 as SNHLY and CDR2 as FYNNEI. As DNA, the CDR3 is TGTGCCAGCAGTGATAGGAGCCCTTGGACCGGGGAGCTGTTTTTT. Amino acids: CASSDRSPWTGELFF.

This chain joins TRBV11-2 and TRBJ2-2; D is ambiguous. V lost 2 bases and J lost 5, with 6 bases in between. Per the germline V gene, CDR1 is SGHAT and CDR2 is FQNNGV. The CDR3 is 13 amino acids. The CDR3 DNA sequence: TGTGCCAGCAGCTTATCCCGAACCGGGGAGCTGTTTTTT. It translates to CASSLSRTGELFF.

This clonotype was recorded many times. The V and J genes are TRBV28 and TRBJ2-7; possible D gene TRBD1, 6 bases. This CDR3 comprises 13 residues. Trimming pared 4 bases from V and 2 bases from J, leaving 9 bases between. Germline-derived CDR1 and CDR2 are MDHEN and SYDVKM. The CDR3 nucleotides are TGTGCCAGCAGTTCTGGACAGCCCTACGAGCAGTACTTC. This gives the protein CASSSGQPYEQYF.

In this sample, this clonotype turned up a few times. The chain combines TRBV12-3 or TRBV12-4 with TRBJ1-3; D is undetermined. V was clipped by 9 bases and J by 4 bases, with 4 bases between them. The CDR3 totals 10 residues. CDR3 in amino acids: CASGGNTIYF. CDR3 nucleotide sequence: TGTGCCAGTGGGGGAAACACCATATATTTT.

Turning to this clonotype: A much larger clone sits a single nucleotide away, making a read error possible. This chain uses TRBV4-1 with TRBJ2-1, with 9 bases identical to TRBD2. With 8 bases clipped from V and 9 bases from J, the junction kept 14 bases outside the gene matches. Germline CDR1 is MGHRA and CDR2 is YSYEKL. The CDR3 totals 15 residues. The CDR3 spells CASGRPRGGAGEQFF. CDR3 in DNA: TGCGCCAGCGGCCGACCTCGCGGGGGGGCCGGTGAGCAGTTCTTC.

The chain links TRBV5-5 to TRBJ2-1, with 7 nucleotides matching TRBD2. The germline CDR1 and CDR2 sequences are SGHKS and YYEKEE (reference sequence). The CDR3 runs 12 residues. The V and J ends lost 3 bases and 6 bases, in that order; junction bases with no gene match: 0. The CDR3 loop reads CASSSGGNEQFF. CDR3 nucleotides: TGTGCCAGCAGCTCGGGGGGCAATGAGCAGTTCTTC.

This chain links TRBV11-1 with TRBJ1-2, with D maybe TRBD1 (6 bases). CDR1 is SGHAT and CDR2 is FQDESV in the germline V gene (reference sequence). This CDR3 is built from 13 residues. V shed 5 bases and J shed 7 bases, with 14 bases lying between them. CDR3 sequence (DNA): TGTGCCAGCAGCCCATCGGGGGCGGTTGGCTACACCTTC. Translated: CASSPSGAVGYTF. The full variable domain, with the rest looked up from reference TRBV11-1 and TRBJ1-2, is EAEVAQSPRYKITEKSQAVAFWCDPISGHATLYWYRQILGQGPELLVQFQDESVVDDSQLPKDRFSAERLKGVDSTLKIQPAELGDSAMYLCASSPSGAVGYTFGSGTRLTVV.

The V and J genes are TRBV12-3 or TRBV12-4 and TRBJ1-2, with D possibly being TRBD1 (5 bases). Trimming cost V 6 bases and J 7 bases, with 12 bases left between them. The CDR3 runs to 12 residues. The CDR3 coding sequence is TGTGCCAGCAGGAGGGACGATCGTGGCTACACCTTC. This sequence encodes CASRRDDRGYTF.

V is TRBV6-2 or TRBV6-3 and J is TRBJ2-5, with D perhaps TRBD2 (6 bases). Germline assignment: CDR1 MNHEY and CDR2 SVGEGT. The V and J ends lost 3 bases and 1 base respectively, with 15 bases between them. The CDR3 runs to 16 residues. CDR3 nucleotide sequence: TGTGCCAGCAGTTATGTTCCCAGCGGGCTCCAAGAGACCCAGTACTTC. As protein: CASSYVPSGLQETQYF.

There are many counts of this clonotype. V gene TRBV30 combines with J gene TRBJ2-6; tentative D call: TRBD1 (5 bases). Germline V gene sequence: CDR1 GTSNPN, CDR2 SVGIG (reference sequence). The CDR3 has 15 amino acids. Trimming cost V 8 bases and J 0 bases, with 14 bases left between them. CDR3: CAADGHISGANVLTF. The CDR3 DNA follows: TGTGCCGCCGACGGACACATCTCTGGGGCCAACGTCCTGACTTTC.

The V call is TRBV7-9, the J call TRBJ1-2; D gene uncertain. The CDR3 consists of 12 residues. Trimming stripped 4 bases from V and 3 bases from J, with 6 bases between. Germline CDR1 SEHNR, CDR2 FQNEAQ (reference sequence). The CDR3 region has the DNA TGTGCCAGCAGCTCCCCGTACTATGGCTACACCTTC. Translated, it gives CASSSPYYGYTF.

Comment on this clonotype: Being one base from a much bigger clone, this may be a read error. The chain joins TRBV5-6 to TRBJ2-2, with D perhaps TRBD1 (6 bases). The V end was cut by 3 bases, the J end by 5 bases, with 17 bases between. The CDR3 extends over 16 amino acids. CDR1 is SGHDT and CDR2 is YYEEEE in the germline V gene. The CDR3 DNA follows: TGTGCCAGCAGCTCACTAACCGCCAGGGGAACCGGGGAGCTGTTTTTT. Protein sequence: CASSSLTARGTGELFF.

This chain joins TRBV28 and TRBJ1-1; no definite D call. The germline V gene encodes CDR1 MDHEN and CDR2 SYDVKM. CDR3 length: 13 amino acids. The V end lost 3 bases, the J end lost 2 bases, and 7 bases lay between the germline ends. Here the CDR3 DNA reads TGTGCCAGCAGTTTCCCCAGTAACACTGAAGCTTTCTTT. Translation gives CASSFPSNTEAFF.

The rearrangement uses TRBV6-1 and TRBJ1-2; 8 bases fit TRBD1. The CDR3 has 14 residues. CDR1 MNHNS and CDR2 SASEGT come from the germline V gene. The V and J ends lost 1 base and 6 bases, in that order; junction bases with no gene match: 4. The CDR3 sequence is CASSEGTGKHGYTF. The DNA for the CDR3 is TGTGCCAGCAGTGAAGGGACAGGGAAACATGGCTACACCTTC.

The gene calls are TRBV20-1 and TRBJ2-5, with D hard to call. This CDR3 has 12 amino acids. Germline V gene data show CDR1 as DFQATT and CDR2 as SNEGSKA (reference sequence). V was clipped by 2 bases and J by 6 bases, with 10 bases between them. For the CDR3, the DNA is TGCAGTGCTAGACCCTCATTGCAGACCCAGTACTTC. The encoded protein is CSARPSLQTQYF.

For this clonotype: The germline gene is not matched at one end of the junction; a read error may be the cause. This rearrangement joins TRBV5-1 to TRBJ2-1; TRBD2 agrees at 7 bases. CDR3 size: 14 residues. Per germline, CDR1 SGHRS and CDR2 YFSETQ. In DNA, the CDR3 is TGTGCCAGCAGCCGGAGCGGGACTTACGATGAGCAGTTCTTC. Its protein is CASSRSGTYDEQFF.

CDR3 sequence: CASSVTIAGGGTDTQYF. Written as DNA, the CDR3 is TGTGCCAGCAGTGTAACCATAGCGGGGGGCGGCACAGATACGCAGTATTTT. The V gene is TRBV2, the J gene TRBJ2-3, with 10 bases lining up with TRBD2. In germline, CDR1 is SNHLY, CDR2 FYNNEI. V was clipped by 4 bases and J by 1 base; unmatched bases: 8. The CDR3 has 17 amino acids.

The rearrangement links TRBV4-1 to TRBJ1-6; 7 bases agree with TRBD1. Trimming took 5 bases from V and 9 from J; bases not matched to a gene: 10. Germline V gene lookup returns CDR1 MGHRA and CDR2 YSYEKL. This CDR3 is 15 amino acids long. CDR3 in amino acids: CASSALGGTASPLHF. The CDR3 DNA follows: TGCGCCAGCAGCGCGCTTGGCGGGACAGCTTCACCCCTCCACTTT.

This clonotype was observed once. The chain uses TRBV5-1 and TRBJ2-3, with D perhaps being TRBD1 or TRBD2 (5 bases each). The ends were cut back, 3 bases at V and 4 bases at J, with 18 bases in the middle. This CDR3 is 16 amino acids long. Germline loops: CDR1 SGHRS, CDR2 YFSETQ. The CDR3, as DNA: TGCGCCAGCAGCTCCTTCACCGGGACGGGTTCAGATACGCAGTATTTT. Its protein is CASSSFTGTGSDTQYF.

This clonotype was seen many times. Just one base apart from a much larger clone, this may be a read error. V and J are TRBV6-5 and TRBJ2-5; TRBD2 agrees at 7 bases. The CDR3 sequence is 15 residues long. After removal of 8 bases from V and 1 base from J, the junction contained 10 bases not matched to a gene. Germline loops: CDR1 MNHEY, CDR2 SVGAGI. CDR3 in DNA: TGTGCCAGCCGGCCTAGCGGAAGGACCCAAGAGACCCAGTACTTC. This gives the protein CASRPSGRTQETQYF.